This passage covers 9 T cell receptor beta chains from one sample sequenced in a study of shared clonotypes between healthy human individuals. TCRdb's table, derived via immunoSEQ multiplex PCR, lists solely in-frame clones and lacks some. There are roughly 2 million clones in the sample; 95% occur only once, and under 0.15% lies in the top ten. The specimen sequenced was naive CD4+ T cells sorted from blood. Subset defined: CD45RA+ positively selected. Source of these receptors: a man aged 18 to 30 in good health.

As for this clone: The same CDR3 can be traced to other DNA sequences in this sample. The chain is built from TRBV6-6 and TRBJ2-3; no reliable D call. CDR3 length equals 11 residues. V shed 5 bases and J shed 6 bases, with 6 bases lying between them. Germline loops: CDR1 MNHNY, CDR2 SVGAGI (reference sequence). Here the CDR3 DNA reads TGTGCCAGCAGTCGGCTGGATACGCAGTATTTT. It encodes CASSRLDTQYF.

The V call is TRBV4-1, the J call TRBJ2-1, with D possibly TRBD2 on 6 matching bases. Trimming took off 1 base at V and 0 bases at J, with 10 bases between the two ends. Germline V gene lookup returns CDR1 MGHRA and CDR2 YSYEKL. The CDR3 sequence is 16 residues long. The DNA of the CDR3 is TGCGCCAGCAGCCAAGCGCCTAGCGTCTCCTACAATGAGCAGTTCTTC. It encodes CASSQAPSVSYNEQFF.

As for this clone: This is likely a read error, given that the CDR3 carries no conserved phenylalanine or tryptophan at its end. The CDR3 DNA follows: TGTGCCAGCTCACCGGACGGGCAGCTAAGCACAGATACGCAGTATCTT. It translates to CASSPDGQLSTDTQYL. The chain links TRBV18 to TRBJ2-3; D call uncertain. Germline V gene lookup returns CDR1 KGHSH and CDR2 LQKENI. The CDR3 runs to 16 residues. Trimming took 3 bases from V and 0 from J, leaving 13 bases between them.

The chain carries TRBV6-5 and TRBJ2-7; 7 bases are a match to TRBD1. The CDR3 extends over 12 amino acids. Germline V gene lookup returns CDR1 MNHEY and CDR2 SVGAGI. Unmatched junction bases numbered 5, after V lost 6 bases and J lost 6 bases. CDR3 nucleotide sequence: TGTGCCAGCAGCCGACAGGGCGCCGAGCAGTACTTC. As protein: CASSRQGAEQYF.

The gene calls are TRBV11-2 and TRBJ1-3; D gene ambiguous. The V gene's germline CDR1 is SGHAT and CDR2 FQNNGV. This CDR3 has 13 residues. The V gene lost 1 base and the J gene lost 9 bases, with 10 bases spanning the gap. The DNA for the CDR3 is TGTGCCAGCAGCTTAGTCCCCCAGAGCACCATATATTTT. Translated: CASSLVPQSTIYF.

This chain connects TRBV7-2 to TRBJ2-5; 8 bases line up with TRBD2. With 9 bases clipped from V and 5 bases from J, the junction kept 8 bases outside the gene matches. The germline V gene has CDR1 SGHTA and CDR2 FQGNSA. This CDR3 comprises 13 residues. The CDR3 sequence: CASDSGGGETQYF. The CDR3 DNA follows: TGTGCCAGTGACTCAGGCGGGGGGGAGACCCAGTACTTC.

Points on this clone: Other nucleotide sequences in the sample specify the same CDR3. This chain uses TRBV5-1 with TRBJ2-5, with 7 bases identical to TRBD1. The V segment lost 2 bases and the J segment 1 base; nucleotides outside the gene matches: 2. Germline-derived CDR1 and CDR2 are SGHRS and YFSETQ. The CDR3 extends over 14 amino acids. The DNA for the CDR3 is TGCGCCAGCAGCTTCTGGACAGGCCAAGAGACCCAGTACTTC. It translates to CASSFWTGQETQYF.

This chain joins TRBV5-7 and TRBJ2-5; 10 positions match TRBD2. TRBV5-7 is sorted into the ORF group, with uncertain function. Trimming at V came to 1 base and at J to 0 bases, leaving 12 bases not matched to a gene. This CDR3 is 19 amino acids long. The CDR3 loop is CASSLLLLAGDLYQETQYF. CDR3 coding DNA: TGTGCCAGCAGCTTGTTGCTCCTAGCGGGAGACTTATACCAAGAGACCCAGTACTTC.

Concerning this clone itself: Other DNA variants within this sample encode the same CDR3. The chain's CDR3 is CAWSGTGRTGELFF. In DNA, the CDR3 is TGTGCCTGGAGTGGGACAGGGAGAACCGGGGAGCTGTTTTTT. The chain combines TRBV30 with TRBJ2-2, with 8 bases fitting TRBD1. J lost 5 bases, V lost 1 base, and 3 bases had no gene match. Germline CDR1 GTSNPN, CDR2 SVGIG (reference sequence). This CDR3 contains 14 residues. Variable domain in full (rest from reference TRBV30 and TRBJ2-2): SQTIHQWPATLVQPVGSPLSLECTVEGTSNPNLYWYRQAAGRGLQLLFYSVGIGQISSEVPQNLSASRPQDRQFILSSKKLLLSDSGFYLCAWSGTGRTGELFFGEGSRLTVL.